Each of the 20 T cell receptor beta chains below was sequenced from the same sample in a study of T cells in Graves' hyperthyroidism and ophthalmopathy. RNA transcripts provided the source from which TCR beta CDR3 regions were amplified. When the TCR CDR3 underwent first-round RT-PCR, the HTBI primer set was used. TCRdb ran MiXCR on the multiplex PCR reads and lists one entry per CDR3 protein. The sample holds 220,000 or so distinct CDR3 sequences, roughly 17% seen once. The sequencing sample was made of blood. Every receptor here comes from a woman between 18 and 29 years old with Graves' ophthalmopathy.

This clonotype was counted ten times or more. The chain joins TRBV6-1 to TRBJ1-1; 7 nucleotides align to TRBD1. The V and J ends lost 5 bases and 6 bases, in that order; junction bases with no gene match: 3. The germline V gene encodes CDR1 MNHNS and CDR2 SASEGT. CDR3 length: 12 amino acids. CDR3 loop: CASSLTGSEAFF. The DNA for the CDR3 is TGTGCCAGCAGTTTGACAGGGTCTGAAGCTTTCTTT.

This clonotype came up many times. The genes are TRBV7-9 and TRBJ2-1; 13 bases fit TRBD2. V gave up 3 bases and J gave up 4 bases; unmatched junction bases: 6. The CDR3 totals 17 residues. The germline V gene encodes CDR1 SEHNR and CDR2 FQNEAQ (reference sequence). CDR3 DNA sequence: TGTGCCAGCAGCTTTAGGACTAGCGGGAGAGTTTACAATGAGCAGTTCTTC. Amino acids: CASSFRTSGRVYNEQFF. Full variable domain (rest looked up from reference TRBV7-9 and TRBJ2-1): DTGVSQNPRHKITKRGQNVTFRCDPISEHNRLYWYRQTLGQGPEFLTYFQNEAQLEKSRLLSDRFSAERPKGSFSTLEIQRTEQGDSAMYLCASSFRTSGRVYNEQFFGPGTRLTVL.

There are many counts of this clonotype. This rearrangement joins TRBV6-1 to TRBJ2-2; 16 bases line up with TRBD2. Germline trimming cut 8 bases from V and 1 base from J; bases unmatched to any gene: 10. The CDR3 sequence is 19 residues long. Germline CDR1 MNHNS, CDR2 SASEGT. CDR3 nucleotide sequence: TGTGCCAGCTGGTACTCGGGACTAGCGGGGGGGCGGAACACCGGGGAGCTGTTTTTT. Translated, it gives CASWYSGLAGGRNTGELFF.

V gene TRBV20-1 combines with J gene TRBJ2-2, with D perhaps TRBD1 (5 bases). V was shortened by 6 bases and J by 5 bases, with 13 bases between the two germline ends. This CDR3 contains 13 residues. Per the germline V gene, CDR1 is DFQATT and CDR2 is SNEGSKA (reference sequence). This CDR3 reads CSALTELTGELFF. For the CDR3, the DNA is TGCAGTGCCCTGACAGAGCTTACCGGGGAGCTGTTTTTT.

The chain employs TRBV4-1 and TRBJ2-2; D remains ambiguous. V was pared by 2 bases and J by 4 bases, with 11 bases between. The CDR3 loop spans 15 amino acids. Germline V CDR1 and CDR2: MGHRA, YSYEKL. In nucleotides, the CDR3 is TGCGCCAGCAGCCAACATCAGACCCTCACCGGGGAGCTGTTTTTT. Translation gives CASSQHQTLTGELFF.

This clonotype was picked up many times. This sequence joins TRBV6-1 and TRBJ1-2; 10 bases line up with TRBD1. V lost 5 bases to trimming and J lost 8 bases; unmatched junction nucleotides: 5. The CDR3 consists of 13 residues. CDR1 is MNHNS and CDR2 is SASEGT in the germline V gene. The CDR3, as DNA: TGTGCCAGCAGTCGGACAGGGGGTGGCGGCTACACCTTC. It yields the protein CASSRTGGGGYTF.

Many counts were recorded for this clonotype. The J gene is TRBJ1-1, the V gene TRBV7-9; D ambiguous. Germline CDR1 is SEHNR and CDR2 is FQNEAQ (reference sequence). Between the trimmed V and J ends, which lost 8 bases and 0 bases, there was a span of 10 bases. The length of the CDR3 is 13 residues. This chain's CDR3 is CASYEVLNTEAFF. The DNA of the CDR3 is TGTGCCAGCTACGAGGTTCTGAACACTGAAGCTTTCTTT.

This clonotype was detected many times. The chain couples TRBV18 to TRBJ1-1; TRBD1 matches 12 bases. The germline V gene encodes CDR1 KGHSH and CDR2 LQKENI. CDR3 length: 16 amino acids. V was pared by 3 bases and J by 5 bases, with 7 bases of the junction left unmatched. The CDR3 nucleotides read TGTGCCAGCTCACCGGCGGGACAGGGGGCGCGGACTGAAGCTTTCTTT. Protein sequence: CASSPAGQGARTEAFF.

The genes are TRBV29-1 and TRBJ1-3; a possible D gene is TRBD1 (5 bases). Trimming pared 6 bases from V and 0 bases from J, leaving 9 bases between. The CDR3 has 13 amino acids. CDR1 and CDR2 (germline): SQVTM, ANQGSEA. CDR3 nucleotide sequence: TGCAGCGTGACCCAGGGCTCTGGAAACACCATATATTTT. Amino acids: CSVTQGSGNTIYF.

V is TRBV6-1 and J is TRBJ1-1; 10 nucleotides match TRBD1. The germline V gene encodes CDR1 MNHNS and CDR2 SASEGT. The CDR3 totals 17 residues. V was clipped by 6 bases and J by 8 bases; unmatched bases: 18. The CDR3 region has the DNA TGTGCCAGCAGAAAACCGGGACAGGGGAAGAGTACTTGGGAAGCTTTCTTT. Translation: CASRKPGQGKSTWEAFF.

This clonotype was observed at least ten times. The chain links TRBV3-1 to TRBJ1-1, with D perhaps TRBD1 (6 bases). Trimming removed 1 base at V and 7 bases at J, with 10 bases between. CDR1 is LGHDT, CDR2 YNNKEL, per germline (reference sequence). The CDR3 runs to 13 residues. CDR3 residues: CASSQARGREAFF. Written as DNA, the CDR3 is TGTGCCAGCAGCCAAGCCAGGGGACGTGAAGCTTTCTTT. The complete variable domain, with remaining parts taken from reference TRBV3-1 and TRBJ1-1, reads DTAVSQTPKYLVTQMGNDKSIKCEQNLGHDTMYWYKQDSKKFLKIMFSYNNKELIINETVPNRFSPKSPDKAHLNLHINSLELGDSAVYFCASSQARGREAFFGQGTRLTVV.

V gene TRBV5-4 combines with J gene TRBJ2-2; 10 bases line up with TRBD2. Trimming removed 1 base from V and 7 bases from J; junction bases left unmatched: 7. Germline assignment: CDR1 SGHNT and CDR2 YYREEE (reference sequence). There are 16 residues in the CDR3. Written as DNA, the CDR3 is TGTGCCAGCAGCTTGAGAGCGGGAGGGCCGGACGGGGAGCTGTTTTTT. Translated, it gives CASSLRAGGPDGELFF.

The V call is TRBV7-9, the J call TRBJ1-5, with 9 bases that match TRBD1. V was pared by 4 bases and J by 7 bases, with 11 bases of the junction left unmatched. This CDR3 contains 16 residues. Germline lookup yields CDR1 SEHNR and CDR2 FQNEAQ (reference sequence). In DNA, the CDR3 is TGTGCCAGCAGCTCGACGACAGGGGGAAGTCGGCAGCCCCAGCATTTT. Its protein is CASSSTTGGSRQPQHF.

This clonotype was seen at least ten times. J is TRBJ1-1 and V is TRBV19; possible D gene TRBD1, 6 bases. V lost 1 base and J 0 bases, leaving 9 bases between the germline ends. This CDR3 has 15 residues. Germline V lookup: CDR1 LNHDA, CDR2 SQIVND (reference sequence). The CDR3 loop is CASSIGQVLNTEAFF. DNA for the CDR3: TGTGCCAGTAGTATAGGACAGGTACTGAACACTGAAGCTTTCTTT.

The gene calls are TRBV5-8 and TRBJ2-3; 10 bases map to TRBD1. Germline CDR1 reads SGHTS; CDR2 reads YDEGEE. There are 19 residues in the CDR3. V shed 4 bases and J 5 bases; nucleotides not matched to a gene: 19. The CDR3 protein is CASSPYLSFDRGLGDTQYF. CDR3 sequence (DNA): TGTGCCAGCAGCCCATACCTCTCTTTTGACAGGGGGCTTGGAGATACGCAGTATTTT.

This clonotype was seen many times. The chain recombines TRBV11-2 with TRBJ2-7; TRBD2 is a possible D gene (6 bases). Trimming cost V 2 bases and J 4 bases, with 15 bases left between them. Germline V CDR1 and CDR2: SGHAT, FQNNGV. The CDR3 has 15 residues. CDR3 coding DNA: TGTGCCAGCAGCTTAATAAGCGGGTCCTCATACGAGCAGTACTTC. It yields the protein CASSLISGSSYEQYF.

This clonotype occurred many times. The chain combines TRBV20-1 with TRBJ2-7; D call uncertain. The CDR3 has 14 residues. V shed 0 bases and J shed 2 bases, with 11 bases lying between them. Germline loops: CDR1 DFQATT, CDR2 SNEGSKA (reference sequence). The DNA of the CDR3 is TGCAGTGCTAGAGATGGCAGAACCACCTACGAGCAGTACTTC. This translates into CSARDGRTTYEQYF.

This clonotype was seen ten or more times. The CDR3 sequence: CSARDDRVAGNTIYF. The CDR3 DNA follows: TGCAGTGCTAGGGATGACAGGGTTGCGGGAAACACCATATATTTT. The rearrangement uses TRBV20-1 and TRBJ1-3; the match to TRBD1 covers 7 bases. The V gene's germline CDR1 is DFQATT and CDR2 SNEGSKA (reference sequence). This CDR3 is 15 amino acids long. V lost 3 bases to trimming and J lost 4 bases; unmatched junction nucleotides: 9.

Comment on this clonotype: A read error may explain this, as a much larger clone is one base away. V and J are TRBV2 and TRBJ1-1, with D hard to call. The CDR3 length is 12 residues. Germline V lookup: CDR1 SNHLY, CDR2 FYNNEI. The CDR3 reads CASTKENTGAFF. The DNA for the CDR3 is TGTGCCAGCACTAAGGAGAACACTGGAGCTTTCTTT.

This clonotype was counted ten times or more. The chain recombines TRBV30 with TRBJ2-7; no reliable D call. CDR1 and CDR2 (germline): GTSNPN, SVGIG (reference sequence). Trimming shortened V by 0 bases and J by 5 bases, and 17 bases separated the two germline ends. This CDR3 contains 15 residues. CDR3 protein: CAWSVVHGLRDEQYF. As DNA, the CDR3 is TGTGCCTGGAGTGTAGTTCACGGGTTAAGAGACGAGCAGTACTTC.